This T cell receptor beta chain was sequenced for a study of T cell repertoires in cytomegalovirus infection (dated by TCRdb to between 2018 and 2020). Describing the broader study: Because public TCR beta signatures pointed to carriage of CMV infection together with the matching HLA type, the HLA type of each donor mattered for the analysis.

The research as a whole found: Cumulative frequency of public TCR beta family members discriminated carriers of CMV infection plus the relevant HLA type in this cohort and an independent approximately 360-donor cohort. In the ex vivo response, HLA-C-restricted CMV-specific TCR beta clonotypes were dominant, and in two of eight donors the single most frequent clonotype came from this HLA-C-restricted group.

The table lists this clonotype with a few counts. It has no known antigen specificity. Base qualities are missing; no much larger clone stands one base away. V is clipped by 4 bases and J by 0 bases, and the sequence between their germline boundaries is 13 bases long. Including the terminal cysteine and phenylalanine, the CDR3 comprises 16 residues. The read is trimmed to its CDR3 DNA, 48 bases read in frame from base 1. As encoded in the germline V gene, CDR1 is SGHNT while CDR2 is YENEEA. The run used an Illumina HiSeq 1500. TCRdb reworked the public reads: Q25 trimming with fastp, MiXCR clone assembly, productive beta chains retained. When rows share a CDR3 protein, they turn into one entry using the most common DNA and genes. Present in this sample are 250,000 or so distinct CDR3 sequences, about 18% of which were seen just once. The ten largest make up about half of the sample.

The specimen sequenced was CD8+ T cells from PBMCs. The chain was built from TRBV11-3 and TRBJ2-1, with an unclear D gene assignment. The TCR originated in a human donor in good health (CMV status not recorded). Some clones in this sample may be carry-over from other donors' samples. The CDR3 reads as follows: CASSSDGASSYNEQFF. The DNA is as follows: TGTGCCAGCAGCTCTGACGGTGCAAGCTCCTACAATGAGCAGTTCTTC.